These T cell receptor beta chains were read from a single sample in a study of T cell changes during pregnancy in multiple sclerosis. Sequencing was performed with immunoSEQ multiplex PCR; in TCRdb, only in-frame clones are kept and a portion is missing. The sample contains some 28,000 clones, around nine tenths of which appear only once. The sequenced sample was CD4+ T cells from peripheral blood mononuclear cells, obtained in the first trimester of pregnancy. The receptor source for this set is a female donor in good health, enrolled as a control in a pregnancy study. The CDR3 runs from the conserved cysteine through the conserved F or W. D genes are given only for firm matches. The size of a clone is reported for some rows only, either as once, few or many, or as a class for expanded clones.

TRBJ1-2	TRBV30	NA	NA	CAWRGPGRDGYTF	TGTGCCTGGAGGGGGCCCGGGAGAGATGGCTACACCTTC
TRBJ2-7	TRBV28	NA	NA	CASSLFLGAERLSYEQYF	TGTGCCAGCAGTTTATTCCTCGGAGCCGAGCGGCTCTCCTACGAGCAGTACTTC
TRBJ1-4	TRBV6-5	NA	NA	CASSLQGANEKLFF	TGTGCCAGCAGCCTACAGGGTGCTAATGAAAAACTGTTTTTT
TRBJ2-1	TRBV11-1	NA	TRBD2	CASSFLGTSSYNEQFF	TGTGCCAGCAGTTTCTTGGGGACTAGCTCCTACAATGAGCAGTTCTTC
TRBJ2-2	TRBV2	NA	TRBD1	CASRWGQGAAGTGELFF	TGTGCCAGCAGGTGGGGACAGGGGGCGGCGGGTACCGGGGAGCTGTTTTTT
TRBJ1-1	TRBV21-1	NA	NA	CASSPREDEAFF	TGTGCCAGCAGTCCCAGGGAGGATGAAGCTTTCTTT
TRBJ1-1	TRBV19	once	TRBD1	CASSLTGGAGTEAFF	TGTGCCAGTAGTCTGACAGGGGGCGCTGGCACTGAAGCTTTCTTT
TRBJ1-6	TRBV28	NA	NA	CASRIGGSYNSPLHF	TGTGCCAGCCGAATAGGGGGCTCCTATAATTCACCCCTCCACTTT
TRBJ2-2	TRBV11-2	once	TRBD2	CASSFNSGGGTGELFF	TGTGCCAGCAGCTTTAACAGCGGGGGGGGCACCGGGGAGCTGTTTTTT
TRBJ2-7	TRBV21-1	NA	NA	CASSPSTSGRYEQYF	TGTGCCAGCAGCCCTTCGACTAGCGGGAGGTACGAGCAGTACTTC
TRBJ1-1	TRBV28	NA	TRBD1	CASSPNAGGAFF	TGTGCCAGCAGTCCAAACGCAGGGGGCGCTTTCTTT
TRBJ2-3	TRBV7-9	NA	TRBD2	CASSLVSGGGTDTQYF	TGTGCCAGCAGCTTAGTATCGGGAGGGGGCACAGATACGCAGTATTTT
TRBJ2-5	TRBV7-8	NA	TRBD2	CASSSQRGTQYF	TGTGCCAGCAGCTCTCAGCGGGGGACCCAGTACTTC
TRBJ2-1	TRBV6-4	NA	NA	CASSDPGTPSNEQFF	TGTGCCAGCAGTGATCCCGGGACACCTTCCAATGAGCAGTTCTTC
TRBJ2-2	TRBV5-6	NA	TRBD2	CASSLEAGWAGELFF	TGTGCCAGCAGCTTGGAAGCGGGGTGGGCCGGGGAGCTGTTTTTT
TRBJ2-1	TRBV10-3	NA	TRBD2	CAISNTPLAGGNNEQFF	TGTGCCATCAGTAATACTCCCCTAGCGGGAGGAAACAATGAGCAGTTCTTC
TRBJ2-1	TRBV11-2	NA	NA	CASSFSGAYNEQFF	TGTGCCAGCAGCTTTAGCGGAGCCTACAATGAGCAGTTCTTC
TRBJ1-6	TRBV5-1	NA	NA	CASSSALSYNSPLHF	TGCGCCAGCAGTTCTGCCCTGAGCTATAATTCACCCCTCCACTTT
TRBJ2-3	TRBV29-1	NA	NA	CSVGSGQLTDTQYF	TGCAGCGTTGGTTCGGGACAACTCACAGATACGCAGTATTTT
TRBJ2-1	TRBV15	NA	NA	CATSRDGGRGSYNEQFF	TGTGCCACCAGCAGAGATGGCGGTAGAGGTAGCTACAATGAGCAGTTCTTC
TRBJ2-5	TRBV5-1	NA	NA	CASSLGQGETQYF	TGCGCCAGCAGCTTGGGGCAGGGGGAGACCCAGTACTTC
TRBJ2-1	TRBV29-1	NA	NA	CSVEDTTYNEQFF	TGCAGCGTTGAGGACACTACCTACAATGAGCAGTTCTTC
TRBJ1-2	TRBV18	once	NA	CASSPGPNYGYTF	TGTGCCAGCTCACCGGGCCCTAACTATGGCTACACCTTC
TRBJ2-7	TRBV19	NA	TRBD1	CASSIDDRGLYEQYF	TGTGCCAGTAGTATAGACGACAGGGGTCTATACGAGCAGTACTTC
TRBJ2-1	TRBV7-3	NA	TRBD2	CASSRLAGDPYNEQFF	TGTGCCAGCAGCCGACTAGCGGGAGACCCCTACAATGAGCAGTTCTTC
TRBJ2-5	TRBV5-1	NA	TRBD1	CASSKQGAIETQYF	TGCGCCAGCAGTAAACAGGGGGCTATTGAGACCCAGTACTTC
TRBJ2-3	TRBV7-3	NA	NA	CASQSRESTDTQYF	TGTGCCAGCCAATCTCGGGAGAGCACAGATACGCAGTATTTT
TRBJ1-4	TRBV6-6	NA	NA	CASSQLRGPREKLFF	TGTGCCAGCAGCCAACTCAGGGGCCCGCGGGAAAAACTGTTTTTT
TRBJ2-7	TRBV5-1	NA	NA	CASSSQGLEQYF	TGCGCCAGCAGTTCACAGGGCCTCGAGCAGTACTTC
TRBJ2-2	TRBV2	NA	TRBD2	CASRKNAVRGAGELFF	TGTGCCAGCAGGAAGAACGCGGTCCGGGGGGCCGGGGAGCTGTTTTTT
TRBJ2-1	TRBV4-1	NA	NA	CASSQVSRENNEQFF	TGCGCCAGCAGCCAAGTTTCCCGGGAGAACAATGAGCAGTTCTTC
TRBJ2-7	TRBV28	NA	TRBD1	CASSFPQDRGSYEQYF	TGTGCCAGCAGTTTCCCCCAAGACAGGGGCTCCTACGAGCAGTACTTC
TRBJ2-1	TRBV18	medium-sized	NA	CASSASSSEQFF	TGTGCCAGCTCAGCGTCTAGCTCTGAGCAGTTCTTC
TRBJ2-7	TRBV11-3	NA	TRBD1	CASSPGQGKTYEQYF	TGTGCCAGCAGCCCGGGACAGGGGAAAACCTACGAGCAGTACTTC
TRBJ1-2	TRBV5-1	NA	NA	CASSLSDSYGYTF	TGCGCCAGCAGCCTGAGTGACAGCTATGGCTACACCTTC
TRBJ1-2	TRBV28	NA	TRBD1	CASTNGQGYGYTF	TGTGCCAGCACCAACGGACAGGGCTATGGCTACACCTTC
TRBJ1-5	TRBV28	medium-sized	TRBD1	CASSPWTGDSNQPQHF	TGTGCCAGCAGTCCGTGGACAGGGGATAGCAATCAGCCCCAGCATTTT